Each of the 20 T cell receptor beta chains below was sequenced from the same sample in a study of shared clonotypes between healthy human individuals. Measured with immunoSEQ multiplex PCR; TCRdb has only the in-frame clones, and not every one. The data show around 2,100,000 clones, with around 96% seen just once and around 1.2% held by the top ten. In the naive CD8 group, cells lacked CD45RO and were positively selected for CCR7, so terminally differentiated effector memory CD45RA+ cells were left out. The sequenced sample was naive CD8+ T cells sorted from blood. These receptors were collected from a man aged 18 to 29 in good health.

The chain has TRBV7-3 and TRBJ2-1, with TRBD2 matching 7 bases. The germline V gene encodes CDR1 SGHTA and CDR2 FQGTGA. The J segment lost 4 bases and the V segment lost 2 bases, leaving 11 bases of the junction unmatched. This CDR3 region has 17 residues. CDR3 sequence reads: CASSLDPTSDSYNEQFF. The DNA for the CDR3 is TGTGCCAGCAGCTTAGATCCCACTAGCGACTCTTACAATGAGCAGTTCTTC.

The rearrangement links TRBV11-3 to TRBJ2-7; a possible D gene is TRBD1 (5 bases). The CDR3 loop spans 13 amino acids. Per germline, CDR1 SGHNT and CDR2 YENEEA. The ends were cut back, 3 bases at V and 3 bases at J, with 9 bases in the middle. CDR3 nucleotide sequence: TGTGCCAGCAGCTTCGGACACCTCTACGAGCAGTACTTC. Translated, it gives CASSFGHLYEQYF.

The chain combines TRBV13 with TRBJ2-1; no clear D gene. The V end lost 1 base, the J end lost 4 bases, and 11 bases lay between the germline ends. Germline CDR1 reads PRHDT; CDR2 reads FYEKMQ (reference sequence). The CDR3 covers 15 residues. Written as DNA, the CDR3 is TGTGCCAGCAGCTTAGTTCTGGCTAGTTACAATGAGCAGTTCTTC. This codes for CASSLVLASYNEQFF.

The gene calls are TRBV5-1 and TRBJ2-2; tentatively, D is TRBD1 (6 bases). CDR3 length equals 15 residues. Germline V gene sequence: CDR1 SGHRS, CDR2 YFSETQ. V lost 4 bases, J lost 4 bases, and 14 bases lay in between. CDR3 coding DNA: TGCGCCAGCAGCCCTAAGACGACAGGCACCGGGGAGCTGTTTTTT. It translates to CASSPKTTGTGELFF.

The chain links TRBV19 to TRBJ1-1; D gene unclear. CDR3 length equals 11 residues. The ends were cut back, 7 bases at V and 8 bases at J, with 11 bases in the middle. Germline CDR1 and CDR2: LNHDA and SQIVND (reference sequence). As DNA, the CDR3 is TGTGCCAGTAAATCCGGACGAGAAGCTTTCTTT. It translates to CASKSGREAFF.

The J gene is TRBJ1-5, the V gene TRBV4-1; D remains ambiguous. This CDR3 comprises 15 residues. V lost 4 bases and J lost 3, with 13 bases in between. Germline V CDR1 and CDR2: MGHRA, YSYEKL. The DNA for the CDR3 is TGCGCCAGCAGCCTACGTGTGGACCTCAATCAGCCCCAGCATTTT. The encoded protein is CASSLRVDLNQPQHF.

This chain connects TRBV4-1 to TRBJ2-7, with a tentative D call TRBD2 (6 bases). The germline V gene encodes CDR1 MGHRA and CDR2 YSYEKL. This CDR3 contains 16 residues. Trimming stripped 2 bases from V and 3 bases from J, with 17 bases between. The CDR3 nucleotides read TGCGCCAGCAGCCAACTATCCGGGACTCTTCTCTACGAGCAGTACTTC. Translating gives CASSQLSGTLLYEQYF.

The CDR3 sequence is CASSLAGGGLHEQYF. The CDR3, as DNA: TGTGCCAGCAGCTTAGCGGGAGGGGGCTTGCACGAGCAGTACTTC. The chain combines TRBV7-9 with TRBJ2-7, with D tentatively TRBD1 or TRBD2 (7 bases each). CDR3 size: 15 residues. Germline CDR1 SEHNR, CDR2 FQNEAQ (reference sequence). V lost 0 bases to trimming and J lost 5 bases, with 14 bases between them.

The J gene is TRBJ2-5, the V gene TRBV5-1; D remains ambiguous. The CDR3 has 15 amino acids. CDR1 is SGHRS and CDR2 is YFSETQ in the germline V gene. With 0 bases removed from V and 5 bases from J, the gap between germline ends came to 14 bases. The CDR3 region is CASSLASGLGETQYF. CDR3 bases: TGCGCCAGCAGCTTGGCCTCGGGCTTGGGGGAGACCCAGTACTTC.

V is TRBV29-1 and J is TRBJ2-7; 7 nucleotides line up with TRBD1. CDR1 SQVTM and CDR2 ANQGSEA come from the germline V gene. After removal of 6 bases from V and 6 bases from J, the junction contained 11 bases not matched to a gene. This CDR3 has 13 amino acids. The DNA for the CDR3 is TGCAGCGTGGCAACAGGGGCTCTCGGCGAGCAGTACTTC. This codes for CSVATGALGEQYF.

The chain uses TRBV7-9 and TRBJ1-6; no reliable D call. CDR3 length: 15 residues. Germline values: CDR1 SEHNR, CDR2 FQNEAQ (reference sequence). V dropped 1 base and J dropped 8 bases, with 12 bases sitting between them. The CDR3 reads CASSLELGFDSPLHF. CDR3 in DNA: TGTGCCAGCAGCTTAGAACTGGGATTCGATTCACCCCTCCACTTT.

This chain connects TRBV7-9 to TRBJ2-7; D possibly corresponds to TRBD1 (6 bases). The V gene's germline CDR1 is SEHNR and CDR2 FQNEAQ (reference sequence). Trimming left V 1 base short and J 4 bases short, with 14 bases between. The CDR3 is 15 residues long. This CDR3 reads CASSLGRRGHYEQYF. The CDR3 nucleotides are TGTGCCAGCAGCTTAGGCCGCAGGGGCCATTACGAGCAGTACTTC.

The chain links TRBV10-2 to TRBJ1-1, with D unresolved. Trimming pared 2 bases from V and 5 bases from J, leaving 9 bases between. Germline CDR1 is WSHSY and CDR2 is SAAADI. CDR3 length: 13 residues. The CDR3: CASSEQDGTEAFF. The CDR3 DNA reads as TGCGCCAGCAGTGAGCAGGATGGGACTGAAGCTTTCTTT.

The CDR3 bases are TGTGCCAGCAGCGTAGAGTCAGGGAATGGCTACACCTTC. It translates to CASSVESGNGYTF. The V gene is TRBV9, the J gene TRBJ1-2; the D gene is possibly TRBD1 (5 bases). The CDR3 spans 13 residues. Germline assignment: CDR1 SGDLS and CDR2 YYNGEE. With 0 bases removed from V and 6 bases from J, the gap between germline ends came to 9 bases.

The gene calls are TRBV6-5 and TRBJ2-5, with 7 positions matching TRBD1. V trimming: 7 bases; J trimming: 2 bases; junction bases outside the gene matches: 10. This CDR3 spans 15 amino acids. Germline loops: CDR1 MNHEY, CDR2 SVGAGI. CDR3 amino acids: CASKGTGATQETQYF. In DNA, the CDR3 is TGTGCCAGCAAGGGAACAGGGGCGACACAAGAGACCCAGTACTTC.

This sequence joins TRBV5-6 and TRBJ1-4, with 9 bases identical to TRBD1. The trim removed 2 bases at V and 8 bases at J, leaving 4 bases unmatched. The CDR3 has 14 residues. In germline, CDR1 is SGHDT, CDR2 YYEEEE. CDR3 region: CASSFGTGPEKLFF. CDR3 DNA sequence: TGTGCCAGCAGCTTCGGGACAGGGCCCGAAAAACTGTTTTTT.

The J gene is TRBJ2-3, the V gene TRBV5-4; TRBD2 matches 8 bases. Germline V gene data show CDR1 as SGHNT and CDR2 as YYREEE (reference sequence). V trimming: 5 bases; J trimming: 5 bases; junction bases outside the gene matches: 10. The CDR3 runs 15 residues. The CDR3 DNA follows: TGTGCCAGCAGTTCTCCCGGGGGGGCGGAAGATACGCAGTATTTT. Protein: CASSSPGGAEDTQYF.

The V call is TRBV27, the J call TRBJ2-7; 7 nucleotides align to TRBD2. This CDR3 has 13 amino acids. Germline V gene data show CDR1 as MNHEY and CDR2 as SMNVEV (reference sequence). J gave up 6 bases and V 4 bases, and 6 bases lay outside the gene matches. The CDR3 reads CASSSRTSSEQYF. The CDR3 DNA reads TGTGCCAGCAGTTCTCGGACTAGTTCCGAGCAGTACTTC.

V is TRBV29-1 and J is TRBJ2-2; D is ambiguous. The V and J ends lost 6 bases and 2 bases respectively, with 7 bases between them. Germline values: CDR1 SQVTM, CDR2 ANQGSEA. The length of the CDR3 is 12 residues. The CDR3 DNA reads as TGCAGCGTACTTCCCAACACCGGGGAGCTGTTTTTT. It encodes CSVLPNTGELFF.

This clone is a singleton in its sample. The rearrangement joins TRBV30 to TRBJ1-2, with 8 bases lining up with TRBD1. The germline V gene encodes CDR1 GTSNPN and CDR2 SVGIG (reference sequence). V lost 5 bases and J lost 4; bases outside the gene matches: 9. The length of the CDR3 is 14 residues. This CDR3 is CAWGKTGESYGYTF. The CDR3 DNA reads TGTGCCTGGGGAAAGACAGGGGAAAGCTATGGCTACACCTTC.